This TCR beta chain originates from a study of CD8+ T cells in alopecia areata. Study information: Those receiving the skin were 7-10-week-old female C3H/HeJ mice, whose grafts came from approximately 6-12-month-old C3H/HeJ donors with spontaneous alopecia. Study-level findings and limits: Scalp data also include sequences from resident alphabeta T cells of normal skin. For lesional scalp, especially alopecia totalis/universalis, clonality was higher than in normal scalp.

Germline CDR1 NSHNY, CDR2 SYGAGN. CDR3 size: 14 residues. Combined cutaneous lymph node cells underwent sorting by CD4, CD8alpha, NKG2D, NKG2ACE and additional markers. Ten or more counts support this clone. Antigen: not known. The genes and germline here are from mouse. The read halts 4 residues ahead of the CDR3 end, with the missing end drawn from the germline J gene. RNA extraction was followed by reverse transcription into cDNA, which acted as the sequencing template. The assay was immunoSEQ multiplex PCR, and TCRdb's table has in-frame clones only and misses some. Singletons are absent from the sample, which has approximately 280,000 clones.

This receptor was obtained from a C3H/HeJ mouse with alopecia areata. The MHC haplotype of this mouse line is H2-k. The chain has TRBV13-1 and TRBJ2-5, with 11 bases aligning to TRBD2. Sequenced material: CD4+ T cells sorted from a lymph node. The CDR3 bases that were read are TGTGCCAGCAGTCCGGGACTGGGGGAAGAC. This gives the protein CASSPGLGED. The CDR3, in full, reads CASSPGLGEDTQYF.